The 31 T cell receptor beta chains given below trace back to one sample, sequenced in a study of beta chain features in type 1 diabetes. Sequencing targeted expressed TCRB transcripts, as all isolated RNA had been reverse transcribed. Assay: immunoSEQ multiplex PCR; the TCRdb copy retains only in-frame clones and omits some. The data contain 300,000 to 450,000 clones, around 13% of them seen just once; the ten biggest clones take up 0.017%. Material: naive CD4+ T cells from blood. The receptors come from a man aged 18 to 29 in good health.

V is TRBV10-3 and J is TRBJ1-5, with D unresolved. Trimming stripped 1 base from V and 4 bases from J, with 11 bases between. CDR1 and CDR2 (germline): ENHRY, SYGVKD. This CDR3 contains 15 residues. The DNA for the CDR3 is TGTGCCATCAGTGAGTTCGGGTCTTCTAATCAGCCCCAGCATTTT. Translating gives CAISEFGSSNQPQHF.

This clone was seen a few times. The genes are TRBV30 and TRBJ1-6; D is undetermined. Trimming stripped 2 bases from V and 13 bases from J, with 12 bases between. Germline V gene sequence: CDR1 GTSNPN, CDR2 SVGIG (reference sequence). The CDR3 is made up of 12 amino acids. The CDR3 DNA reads TGTGCCTGGAGTTCCCCGATTCGGCCCCTCCACTTT. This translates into CAWSSPIRPLHF.

CDR3 DNA sequence: TGTGCCAGCAGCTTAGCGACAGGGGGCGATGAGCAGTTCTTC. As protein: CASSLATGGDEQFF. The gene calls are TRBV7-2 and TRBJ2-1; 10 bases align to TRBD1. After removal of 0 bases from V and 8 bases from J, the junction contained 1 base not matched to a gene. CDR3 length: 14 amino acids. The germline CDR1 and CDR2 sequences are SGHTA and FQGNSA.

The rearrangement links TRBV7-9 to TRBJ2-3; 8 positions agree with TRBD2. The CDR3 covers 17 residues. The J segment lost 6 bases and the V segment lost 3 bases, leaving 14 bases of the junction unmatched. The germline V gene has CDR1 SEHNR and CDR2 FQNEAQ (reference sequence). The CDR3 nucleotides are TGTGCCAGCAGCTTCAGCGGGAGAGCCACCCGACCGGATACGCAGTATTTT. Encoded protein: CASSFSGRATRPDTQYF.

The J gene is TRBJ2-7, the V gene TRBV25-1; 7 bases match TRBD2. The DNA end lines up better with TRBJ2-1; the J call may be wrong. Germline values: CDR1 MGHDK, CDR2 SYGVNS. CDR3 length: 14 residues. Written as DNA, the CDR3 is TGTGCCAGCAGTGAATGGGGGAGGGCCGGTGAGCAGTTCTTC. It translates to CASSEWGRAGEQFF.

The CDR3 here is CASSTGQVLNQPQHF. The DNA of the CDR3 is TGTGCCAGCAGCACGGGACAGGTCTTAAATCAGCCCCAGCATTTT. The J gene is TRBJ1-5, the V gene TRBV21-1; TRBD1 was called by the table and not checked on the DNA. TRBV21-1 is reported as a pseudogene. This CDR3 region has 15 residues.

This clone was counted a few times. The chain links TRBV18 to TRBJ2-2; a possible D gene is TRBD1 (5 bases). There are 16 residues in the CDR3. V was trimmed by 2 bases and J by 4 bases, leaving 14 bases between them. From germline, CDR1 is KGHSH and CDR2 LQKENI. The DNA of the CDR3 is TGTGCCAGCTCACCAAGTTCTCTGGGGCCCACCGGGGAGCTGTTTTTT. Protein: CASSPSSLGPTGELFF.

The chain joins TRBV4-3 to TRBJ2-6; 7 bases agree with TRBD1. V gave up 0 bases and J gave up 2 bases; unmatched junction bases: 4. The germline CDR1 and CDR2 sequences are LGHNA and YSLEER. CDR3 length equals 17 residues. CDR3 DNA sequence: TGCGCCAGCAGCCAAGACCTAGGACAGGCTGGGGCCAACGTCCTGACTTTC. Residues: CASSQDLGQAGANVLTF.

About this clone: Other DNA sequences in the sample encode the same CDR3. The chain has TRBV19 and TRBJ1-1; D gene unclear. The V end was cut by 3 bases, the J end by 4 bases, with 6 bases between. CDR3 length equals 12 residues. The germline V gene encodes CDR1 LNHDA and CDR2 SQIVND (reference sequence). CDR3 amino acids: CASSIRGTEAFF. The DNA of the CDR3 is TGTGCCAGTAGTATTCGGGGCACTGAAGCTTTCTTT.

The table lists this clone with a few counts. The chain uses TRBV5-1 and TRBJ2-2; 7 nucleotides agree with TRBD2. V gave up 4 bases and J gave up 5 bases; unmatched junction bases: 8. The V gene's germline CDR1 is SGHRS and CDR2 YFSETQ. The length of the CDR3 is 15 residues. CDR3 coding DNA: TGCGCCAGCAGCCCCACGGCGGGGGTGACCGGGGAGCTGTTTTTT. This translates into CASSPTAGVTGELFF.

The CDR3 sequence: CASSLERERFF. CDR3 nucleotide sequence: TGTGCCAGCAGTTTAGAGAGGGAACGGTTCTTC. The rearrangement uses TRBV28 and TRBJ2-1; TRBD2 might be the D (5 bases). This CDR3 has 11 residues. The germline V gene encodes CDR1 MDHEN and CDR2 SYDVKM. The V gene lost 2 bases and the J gene lost 15 bases, with 11 bases spanning the gap.

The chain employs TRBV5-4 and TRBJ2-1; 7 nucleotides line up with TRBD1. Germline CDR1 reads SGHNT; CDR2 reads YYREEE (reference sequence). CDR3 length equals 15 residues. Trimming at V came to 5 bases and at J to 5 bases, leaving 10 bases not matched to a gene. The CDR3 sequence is CASRPRQGMDNEQFF. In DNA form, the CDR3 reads TGTGCCAGCAGGCCCCGACAGGGAATGGACAATGAGCAGTTCTTC. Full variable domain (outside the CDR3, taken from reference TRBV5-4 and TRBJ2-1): ETGVTQSPTHLIKTRGQQVTLRCSSQSGHNTVSWYQQALGQGPQFIFQYYREEENGRGNFPPRFSGLQFPNYSSELNVNALELDDSALYLCASRPRQGMDNEQFFGPGTRLTVL.

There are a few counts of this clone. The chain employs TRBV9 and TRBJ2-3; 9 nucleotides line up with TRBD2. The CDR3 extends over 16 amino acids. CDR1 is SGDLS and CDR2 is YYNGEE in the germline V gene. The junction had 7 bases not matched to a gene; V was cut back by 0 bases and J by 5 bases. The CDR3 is CASSVVSGGGLDTQYF. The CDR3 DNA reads TGTGCCAGCAGCGTAGTTAGCGGGGGCGGGCTAGATACGCAGTATTTT.

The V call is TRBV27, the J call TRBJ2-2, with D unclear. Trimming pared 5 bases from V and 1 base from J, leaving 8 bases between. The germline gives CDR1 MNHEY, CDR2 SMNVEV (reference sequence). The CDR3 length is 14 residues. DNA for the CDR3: TGTGCCAGCAGTAAGACTTGGAACACCGGGGAGCTGTTTTTT. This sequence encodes CASSKTWNTGELFF.

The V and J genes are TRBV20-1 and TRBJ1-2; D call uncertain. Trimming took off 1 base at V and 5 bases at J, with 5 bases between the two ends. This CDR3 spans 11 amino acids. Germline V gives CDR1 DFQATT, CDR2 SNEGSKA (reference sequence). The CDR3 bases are TGCAGTGCTAGAGTTCCTTATGGCTACACCTTC. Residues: CSARVPYGYTF.

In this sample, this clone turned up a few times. CDR3 in DNA: TGTGCCAGCAGCAGGACCCCCGGGAGAACAGATACGCAGTATTTT. This translates into CASSRTPGRTDTQYF. The rearrangement uses TRBV5-4 and TRBJ2-3, with D perhaps matching TRBD2 (6 bases). CDR1 is SGHNT, CDR2 YYREEE, per germline (reference sequence). The V end lost 4 bases, the J end lost 3 bases, and 15 bases lay between the germline ends. The CDR3 is made up of 15 amino acids.

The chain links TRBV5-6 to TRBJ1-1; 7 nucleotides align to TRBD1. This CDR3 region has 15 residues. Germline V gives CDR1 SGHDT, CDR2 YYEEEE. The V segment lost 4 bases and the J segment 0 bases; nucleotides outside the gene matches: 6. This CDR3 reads CASSGGTALNTEAFF. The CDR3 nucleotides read TGTGCCAGCAGCGGGGGGACAGCCTTGAACACTGAAGCTTTCTTT.

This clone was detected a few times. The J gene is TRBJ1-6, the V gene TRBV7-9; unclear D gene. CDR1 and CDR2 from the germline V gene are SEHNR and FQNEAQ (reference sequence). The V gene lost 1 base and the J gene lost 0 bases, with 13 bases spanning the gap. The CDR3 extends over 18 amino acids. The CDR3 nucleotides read TGTGCCAGCAGCTTAGGTGAATTGGCCAACTCCTATAATTCACCCCTCCACTTT. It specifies CASSLGELANSYNSPLHF.

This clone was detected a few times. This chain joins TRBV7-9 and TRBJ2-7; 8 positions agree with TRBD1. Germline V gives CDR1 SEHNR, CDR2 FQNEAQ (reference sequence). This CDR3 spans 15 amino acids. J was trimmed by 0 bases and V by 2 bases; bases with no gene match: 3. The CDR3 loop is CASSLQGAGSYEQYF. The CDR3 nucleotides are TGTGCCAGCAGCTTACAGGGGGCCGGCTCCTACGAGCAGTACTTC.

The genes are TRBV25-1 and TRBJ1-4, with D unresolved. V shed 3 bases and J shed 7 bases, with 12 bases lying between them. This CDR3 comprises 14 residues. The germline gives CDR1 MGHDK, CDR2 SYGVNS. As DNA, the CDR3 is TGTGCCAGCAGTGATCACAGCCTGGGTGAAAAACTGTTTTTT. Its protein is CASSDHSLGEKLFF.

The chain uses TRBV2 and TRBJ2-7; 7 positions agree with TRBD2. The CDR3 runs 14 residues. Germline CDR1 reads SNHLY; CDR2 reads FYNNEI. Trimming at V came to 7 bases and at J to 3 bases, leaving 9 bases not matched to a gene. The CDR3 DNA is TGTGCCAGCACCCCTAGCGGAACGAACTACGAGCAGTACTTC. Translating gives CASTPSGTNYEQYF.

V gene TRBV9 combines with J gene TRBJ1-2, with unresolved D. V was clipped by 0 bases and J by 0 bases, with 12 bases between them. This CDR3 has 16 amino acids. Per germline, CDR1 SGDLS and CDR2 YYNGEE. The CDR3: CASSVDGEDTNYGYTF. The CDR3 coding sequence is TGTGCCAGCAGCGTAGATGGGGAGGATACTAACTATGGCTACACCTTC.

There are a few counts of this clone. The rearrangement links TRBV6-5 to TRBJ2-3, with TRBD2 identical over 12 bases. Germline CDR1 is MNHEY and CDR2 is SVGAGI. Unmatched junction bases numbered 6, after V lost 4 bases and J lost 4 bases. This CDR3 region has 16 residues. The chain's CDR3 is CASSSSGLAGADTQYF. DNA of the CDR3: TGTGCCAGCAGTTCGTCGGGACTAGCGGGCGCAGATACGCAGTATTTT.

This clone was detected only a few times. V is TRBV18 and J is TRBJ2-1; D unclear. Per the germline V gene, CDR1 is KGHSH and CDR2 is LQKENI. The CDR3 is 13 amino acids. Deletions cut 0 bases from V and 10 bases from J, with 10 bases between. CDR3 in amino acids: CASSPPSIREQFF. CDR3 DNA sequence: TGTGCCAGCTCACCACCCTCCATCAGGGAGCAGTTCTTC.

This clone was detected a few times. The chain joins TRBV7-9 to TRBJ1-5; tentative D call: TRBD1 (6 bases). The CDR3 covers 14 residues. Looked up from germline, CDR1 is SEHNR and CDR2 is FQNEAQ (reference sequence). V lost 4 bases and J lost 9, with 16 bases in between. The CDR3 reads CASSSGTSFWPQHF. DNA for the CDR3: TGTGCCAGCAGCTCCGGGACATCCTTTTGGCCCCAGCATTTT.

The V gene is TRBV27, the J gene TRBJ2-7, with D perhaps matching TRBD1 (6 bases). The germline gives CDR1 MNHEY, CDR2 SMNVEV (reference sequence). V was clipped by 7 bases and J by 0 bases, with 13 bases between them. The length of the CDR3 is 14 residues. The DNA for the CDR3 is TGTGCCAGCACCCGGACAGTGAGCTCCTACGAGCAGTACTTC. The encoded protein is CASTRTVSSYEQYF.

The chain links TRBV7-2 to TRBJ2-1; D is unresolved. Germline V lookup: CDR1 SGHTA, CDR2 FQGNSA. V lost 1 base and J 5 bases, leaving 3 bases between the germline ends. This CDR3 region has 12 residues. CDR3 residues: CASSLGNNEQFF. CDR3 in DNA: TGTGCCAGCAGCTTAGGTAACAATGAGCAGTTCTTC.

The CDR3 region has the DNA TGTGCCAGCAGCGTAGTGGGAGCGAACACCGGGGAGCTGTTTTTT. This translates into CASSVVGANTGELFF. The genes are TRBV9 and TRBJ2-2; TRBD2 is a possible D gene (5 bases). The germline V gene encodes CDR1 SGDLS and CDR2 YYNGEE. Trimming took 0 bases from V and 0 from J, leaving 6 bases between them. CDR3 size: 15 residues.

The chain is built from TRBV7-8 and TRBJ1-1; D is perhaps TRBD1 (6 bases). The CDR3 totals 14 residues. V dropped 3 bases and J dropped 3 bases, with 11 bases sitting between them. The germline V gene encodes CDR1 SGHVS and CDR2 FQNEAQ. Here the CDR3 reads CASSLGGGYTEAFF. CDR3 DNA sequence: TGTGCCAGCAGCTTGGGAGGGGGGTACACTGAAGCTTTCTTT. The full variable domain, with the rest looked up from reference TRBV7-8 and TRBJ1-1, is GAGVSQSPRYKVAKRGQDVALRCDPISGHVSLFWYQQALGQGPEFLTYFQNEAQLDKSGLPSDRFFAERPEGSVSTLKIQRTQQEDSAVYLCASSLGGGYTEAFFGQGTRLTVV.

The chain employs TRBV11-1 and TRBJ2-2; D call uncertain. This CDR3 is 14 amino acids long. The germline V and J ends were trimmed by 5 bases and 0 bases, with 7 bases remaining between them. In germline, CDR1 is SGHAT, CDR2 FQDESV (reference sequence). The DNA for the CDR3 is TGTGCCAGCAGCCGACACACGAACACCGGGGAGCTGTTTTTT. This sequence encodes CASSRHTNTGELFF.

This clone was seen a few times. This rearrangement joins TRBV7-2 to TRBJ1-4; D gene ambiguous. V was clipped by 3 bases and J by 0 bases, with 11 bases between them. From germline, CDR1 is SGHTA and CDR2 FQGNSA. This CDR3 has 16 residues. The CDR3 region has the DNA TGTGCCAGCAGCTTCACCCCACGGGCAACTAATGAAAAACTGTTTTTT. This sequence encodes CASSFTPRATNEKLFF.